These 3 T cell receptor beta chains share one sample of origin, sequenced in a study of shared clonotypes between healthy human individuals. Using immunoSEQ multiplex PCR, the repertoire was profiled, and TCRdb retains in-frame clones only, with some absent. This table holds some 1,100,000 clones, more than 75% found once. Material: memory CD4+ T cells from PBMCs. Noted subset: CD45RA-negative fraction. The receptor set was obtained from a man aged 18 to 30 in good health. Some clones in this sample may be carry-over from other donors' samples.

In this sample, this clone turned up a few times. The V call is TRBV28, the J call TRBJ2-3; 9 positions match TRBD2. The germline V gene encodes CDR1 MDHEN and CDR2 SYDVKM. The CDR3 has 15 amino acids. With 7 bases clipped from V and 4 bases from J, the junction kept 9 bases outside the gene matches. Here the CDR3 DNA reads TGTGCCAGCACCGCCGCGGGGGGGCGATCAGATACGCAGTATTTT. This gives the protein CASTAAGGRSDTQYF.

This clone was recorded a few times. V usage is TRBV11-2 and J usage is TRBJ2-7; no clear D. Trimming cost V 0 bases and J 4 bases, with 13 bases left between them. This CDR3 has 15 residues. Germline values: CDR1 SGHAT, CDR2 FQNNGV. The CDR3 coding sequence is TGTGCCAGCAGCTTAGACCCCTTTGGGCGGTACGAGCAGTACTTC. Translation gives CASSLDPFGRYEQYF. Full variable domain (remainder filled in from reference TRBV11-2 and TRBJ2-7): EAGVAQSPRYKIIEKRQSVAFWCNPISGHATLYWYQQILGQGPKLLIQFQNNGVVDDSQLPKDRFSAERLKGVDSTLKIQPAKLEDSAVYLCASSLDPFGRYEQYFGPGTRLTVT.

This clone was found many times. The chain carries TRBV7-9 and TRBJ2-2, with D perhaps matching TRBD1 (6 bases). This CDR3 has 15 amino acids. Germline V lookup: CDR1 SEHNR, CDR2 FQNEAQ (reference sequence). V was clipped by 5 bases and J by 3 bases, with 13 bases between them. The chain's CDR3 is CASSPLGGDTGELFF. The CDR3 DNA sequence: TGTGCCAGCAGCCCCCTTGGGGGCGACACCGGGGAGCTGTTTTTT.